Below, 28 T cell receptor beta chains from the same sample are listed, as sequenced in a study of Graves' ophthalmopathy and Graves' hyperthyroidism. TCR beta CDR3 regions were amplified from RNA transcripts. Scientists carried out first-round RT-PCR using HTBI primers and then a second-round multiplex PCR. TCRdb independently ran MiXCR on the multiplex PCR reads; one entry per CDR3 protein. The sample gives hundreds of thousands of distinct CDR3 sequences, 22% of which show up once; approximately 6.9% is in the top ten. Sequencing was carried out using peripheral blood. The receptors shown here come from a young woman with stable Graves' hyperthyroidism. Some clones in this sample may be carry-over from other donors' samples.

The V call is TRBV20-1, the J call TRBJ2-7, with TRBD2 matching 11 bases. With V trimmed by 5 bases and J by 2 bases, 5 bases remained unmatched. The germline CDR1 and CDR2 sequences are DFQATT and SNEGSKA (reference sequence). The CDR3 sequence is 14 residues long. The CDR3 sequence is CSAPGLADTYEQYF. The CDR3 region has the DNA TGCAGTGCTCCGGGACTAGCGGATACCTACGAGCAGTACTTC.

This clonotype was detected ten times or more. V usage is TRBV19 and J usage is TRBJ1-1, with a tentative D call TRBD1 (5 bases). The CDR3 runs 14 residues. From germline, CDR1 is LNHDA and CDR2 SQIVND (reference sequence). V lost 7 bases to trimming and J lost 0 bases, with 12 bases between them. As DNA, the CDR3 is TGTGCCAGTATCTCGGGGGGTTTGAACACTGAAGCTTTCTTT. Translating gives CASISGGLNTEAFF.

This clonotype was picked up many times. The chain carries TRBV20-1 and TRBJ2-5; D unresolved. The CDR3 totals 14 residues. The germline CDR1 and CDR2 sequences are DFQATT and SNEGSKA (reference sequence). V was pared by 1 base and J by 5 bases, with 14 bases between. Here the CDR3 DNA reads TGCAGTGCTAGAGGGTGGTTAGGGTCGGAGACCCAGTACTTC. Protein sequence: CSARGWLGSETQYF.

The chain couples TRBV6-1 to TRBJ1-6; tentative D call: TRBD1 (6 bases). The CDR3 runs to 14 residues. Germline CDR1 MNHNS, CDR2 SASEGT. V was clipped by 1 base and J by 7 bases, with 8 bases between them. The CDR3 reads CASSEDQGNSPLHF. For the CDR3, the DNA is TGTGCCAGCAGTGAAGATCAGGGGAATTCACCCCTCCACTTT.

This clonotype showed up just once. This clone may be a read error of a much larger clone one base away. The genes are TRBV11-1 and TRBJ2-7; D possibly corresponds to TRBD2 (6 bases). The CDR3 length is 15 residues. V was shortened by 5 bases and J by 3 bases, with 17 bases between the two germline ends. The germline V gene encodes CDR1 SGHAT and CDR2 FQDESV (reference sequence). The CDR3 loop reads CASSQWRGYLYEQYF. CDR3 sequence (DNA): TGTGCCAGCAGCCAATGGAGGGGCTATCTCTACGAGCAGTACTTC.

In its sample, this clonotype was seen a few times. The V call is TRBV12-3 or TRBV12-4, the J call TRBJ2-5, with 7 positions matching TRBD2. The V segment lost 1 base and the J segment 2 bases; nucleotides outside the gene matches: 1. The CDR3 has 14 amino acids. The CDR3 protein is CASSLGREQETQYF. CDR3 coding DNA: TGTGCCAGCAGTTTAGGGCGGGAGCAAGAGACCCAGTACTTC.

This rearrangement joins TRBV6-1 to TRBJ1-2, with D perhaps matching TRBD1 (5 bases). This CDR3 spans 13 amino acids. V lost 8 bases and J 5 bases, leaving 15 bases between the germline ends. Germline V CDR1 and CDR2: MNHNS, SASEGT. The CDR3 nucleotides read TGTGCCAGCTCTCGAGGGGCCTCATATGGCTACACCTTC. Encoded protein: CASSRGASYGYTF.

This clonotype was seen ten or more times. CDR3 amino acids: CASGRLAGGYQETQYF. The DNA of the CDR3 is TGTGCCAGCGGTCGACTAGCGGGGGGGTACCAAGAGACCCAGTACTTC. The chain combines TRBV7-2 with TRBJ2-5; 14 bases agree with TRBD2. Germline V CDR1 and CDR2: SGHTA, FQGNSA. The CDR3 contains 16 residues. J was trimmed by 0 bases and V by 8 bases; bases with no gene match: 5.

A single count supports this clonotype. The rearrangement joins TRBV10-3 to TRBJ2-2; D is unresolved. V was trimmed by 0 bases and J by 1 base, leaving 6 bases between them. The CDR3 loop spans 15 amino acids. CDR1 ENHRY and CDR2 SYGVKD come from the germline V gene. The CDR3 nucleotides are TGTGCCATCAGTGAGTCGTACGAGAACACCGGGGAGCTGTTTTTT. Residues: CAISESYENTGELFF.

As concerns this clonotype: At one of its ends the junction is not consistent with the germline gene, which may arise from a read error. The chain uses TRBV7-9 and TRBJ1-1, with 7 nucleotides matching TRBD1. The CDR3 contains 15 residues. Looked up from germline, CDR1 is SEHNR and CDR2 is FQNEAQ (reference sequence). The CDR3 here is CASSLMTGMNTEACF. The CDR3 DNA reads as TGTGCCAGCAGCTTGATGACAGGGATGAACACTGAAGCTTGCTTT.

This clonotype was recorded a few times. The rearrangement uses TRBV19 and TRBJ1-1; D unresolved. CDR3 length: 12 residues. CDR1 is LNHDA and CDR2 is SQIVND in the germline V gene (reference sequence). V was pared by 4 bases and J by 13 bases, with 16 bases between. The CDR3 DNA sequence: TGTGCCAGTAGTACCTTCGGGCCTCCGGATTTCTTT. Amino acids: CASSTFGPPDFF.

This clonotype was seen many times. The V call is TRBV20-1, the J call TRBJ1-2, with a weak D call TRBD1 (6 bases). Germline V lookup: CDR1 DFQATT, CDR2 SNEGSKA (reference sequence). The CDR3 has 13 residues. Between the trimmed V and J ends, which lost 6 bases and 4 bases, there was a span of 15 bases. The CDR3 protein is CSARQAAGYGYTF. The CDR3 DNA reads TGCAGTGCAAGACAGGCGGCGGGCTATGGCTACACCTTC.

Remarks on this clonotype: As the CDR3 is not closed by the conserved phenylalanine or tryptophan, this likely results from a read error. The chain joins TRBV12-3 or TRBV12-4 to TRBJ2-5; 8 bases are a match to TRBD1. This CDR3 has 15 residues. V lost 5 bases, J lost 4 bases, and 9 bases stayed unmatched. The CDR3 DNA sequence: TGTGCCAGCAGTCAAAGACCGGGGACAGGAGAGACCCAGTACCTC. Encoded protein: CASSQRPGTGETQYL.

This clonotype was seen ten or more times. The chain carries TRBV5-1 and TRBJ2-7; the D gene could be TRBD1 or TRBD2 (5 bases each). Germline assignment: CDR1 SGHRS and CDR2 YFSETQ. The CDR3 spans 15 residues. Trimming pared 0 bases from V and 2 bases from J, leaving 12 bases between. CDR3 DNA: TGCGCCAGCAGCTTGGACGGGGACGGTCCCTACGAGCAGTACTTC. Translated: CASSLDGDGPYEQYF.

The CDR3 bases are TGTGCCAGCAACCGGGACAGCACAGACACTGAAGCTTTCTTT. This sequence encodes CASNRDSTDTEAFF. The J gene is TRBJ1-1, the V gene TRBV12-3 or TRBV12-4; TRBD1 aligns across 7 bases. With V trimmed by 7 bases and J by 3 bases, 8 bases remained unmatched. The CDR3 totals 14 residues.

The sample holds many counts of this clonotype. The CDR3 DNA sequence: TGTGCCAGCAGTTACCTGGGTCCCAATCAGCCCCAGCATTTT. Translated, it gives CASSYLGPNQPQHF. V usage is TRBV6-5 and J usage is TRBJ1-5, with D hard to call. From germline, CDR1 is MNHEY and CDR2 SVGAGI. This CDR3 spans 14 amino acids. The V gene lost 2 bases and the J gene lost 3 bases, with 8 bases spanning the gap.

In its sample, this clonotype was seen many times. CDR3 in DNA: TGTGCCAGCAGCTTAGCTGGCAGAGAGCAGTACTTC. Translation: CASSLAGREQYF. The chain couples TRBV7-2 to TRBJ2-7; D is ambiguous. V was cut by 0 bases and J by 7 bases, with 7 bases left in between. The CDR3 contains 12 residues. Germline V lookup: CDR1 SGHTA, CDR2 FQGNSA. Looking up the rest from reference TRBV7-2 and TRBJ2-7 gives the full variable domain: GAGVSQSPSNKVTEKGKDVELRCDPISGHTALYWYRQSLGQGLEFLIYFQGNSAPDKSGLPSDRFSAERTGGSVSTLTIQRTQQEDSAVYLCASSLAGREQYFGPGTRLTVT.

The chain recombines TRBV5-1 with TRBJ1-1, with 9 bases fitting TRBD1. Losses at the gene ends were 3 bases for V and 7 bases for J; bases not matched to a gene: 10. The germline V gene has CDR1 SGHRS and CDR2 YFSETQ. This CDR3 is built from 15 residues. The CDR3 loop reads CASSSGQGLSDEAFF. CDR3 bases: TGCGCCAGCAGCTCGGGACAGGGTCTTAGTGATGAAGCTTTCTTT.

This clonotype has at least ten counts. The chain combines TRBV29-1 with TRBJ2-7; TRBD1 matches 10 bases. The CDR3 covers 13 residues. Trimming cost V 7 bases and J 3 bases; bases outside gene matches: 6. CDR1 SQVTM and CDR2 ANQGSEA come from the germline V gene. CDR3 in amino acids: CSAKGQGIYEQYF. The CDR3 nucleotides are TGCAGCGCTAAGGGACAGGGGATCTACGAGCAGTACTTC.

This clonotype was seen ten or more times. The chain carries TRBV24-1 and TRBJ2-2, with 8 nucleotides matching TRBD1. This CDR3 is 15 amino acids long. The germline V gene has CDR1 KGHDR and CDR2 SFDVKD. Unmatched junction bases numbered 4, after V lost 7 bases and J lost 1 base. CDR3 DNA sequence: TGTGCCACCAGCCAGGGGGCGAAGAACACCGGGGAGCTGTTTTTT. Protein: CATSQGAKNTGELFF.

This clonotype was recorded at least ten times. The chain recombines TRBV15 with TRBJ1-3, with TRBD1 as a possible D gene (5 bases). This CDR3 has 15 amino acids. Germline V lookup: CDR1 LNHNV, CDR2 YYDKDF (reference sequence). Trimming shortened V by 3 bases and J by 2 bases, and 11 bases separated the two germline ends. The CDR3 protein is CATSSRGIPGNTIYF. The CDR3 DNA is TGTGCCACCAGCAGTAGGGGTATACCTGGAAACACCATATATTTT.

The genes are TRBV11-2 and TRBJ2-2; 7 bases agree with TRBD2. Trimming cost V 0 bases and J 2 bases; bases outside gene matches: 3. Germline CDR1 and CDR2: SGHAT and FQNNGV. The CDR3 is 16 residues long. The CDR3 is CASSLEGGRNTGELFF. CDR3 in DNA: TGTGCCAGCAGCTTAGAGGGGGGGAGAAACACCGGGGAGCTGTTTTTT.

This chain joins TRBV7-8 and TRBJ1-5; the match to TRBD1 covers 9 bases. From germline, CDR1 is SGHVS and CDR2 FQNEAQ. With V trimmed by 5 bases and J by 0 bases, 5 bases remained unmatched. This CDR3 contains 16 residues. The CDR3 DNA follows: TGTGCCAGCAGCCCTTGGACAGGGGATAGCAATCAGCCCCAGCATTTT. It is translated as CASSPWTGDSNQPQHF.

This clonotype was detected many times. The J gene is TRBJ2-7, the V gene TRBV15; 8 positions agree with TRBD2. The CDR3 has 15 residues. Germline CDR1 LNHNV, CDR2 YYDKDF (reference sequence). J gave up 6 bases and V 0 bases, and 7 bases lay outside the gene matches. The CDR3 sequence is CATSRDFGRAVEQYF. The CDR3 DNA follows: TGTGCCACCAGCAGAGATTTCGGGAGGGCCGTCGAGCAGTACTTC.

This clonotype has a count of ten or more. The chain combines TRBV25-1 with TRBJ2-7, with a weak D call TRBD2 (6 bases). The germline CDR1 and CDR2 sequences are MGHDK and SYGVNS. The CDR3 loop spans 18 amino acids. Trimming cost V 1 base and J 0 bases, with 19 bases left between them. CDR3 protein: CASSELGSGTGSSYEQYF. The CDR3 DNA reads TGTGCCAGCAGTGAATTGGGTTCAGGGACTGGAAGCTCCTACGAGCAGTACTTC.

The J gene is TRBJ1-1, the V gene TRBV14; D perhaps matches TRBD1 (6 bases). There are 14 residues in the CDR3. Germline V gene lookup returns CDR1 SGHDN and CDR2 FVKESK. V was pared by 1 base and J by 3 bases, with 9 bases between. This chain's CDR3 is CASSQAGEYTEAFF. CDR3 nucleotide sequence: TGTGCCAGCAGCCAAGCAGGGGAGTACACTGAAGCTTTCTTT.

At least ten counts were recorded for this clonotype. This chain joins TRBV20-1 and TRBJ2-5; 9 bases agree with TRBD1. CDR1 is DFQATT, CDR2 SNEGSKA, per germline (reference sequence). The CDR3 loop spans 16 amino acids. V lost 4 bases, J lost 5 bases, and 14 bases stayed unmatched. CDR3 bases: TGCAGTGCTATTAACCCAGGACAGGGGCAGGGCGAGACCCAGTACTTC. Translation gives CSAINPGQGQGETQYF.

This clonotype was picked up a small number of times. The junction differs from germline at one of its ends, possibly a read error. The chain uses TRBV11-2 and TRBJ2-4; no reliable D call. CDR3 size: 12 residues. Germline V gives CDR1 SGHAT, CDR2 FQNNGV. The CDR3 DNA follows: TGTGCCAGCAGCCTCACCGAAAACATTAAGTACTTC. Amino acids: CASSLTENIKYF. The whole variable domain, remainder taken from reference TRBV11-2 and TRBJ2-4, is EAGVAQSPRYKIIEKRQSVAFWCNPISGHATLYWYQQILGQGPKLLIQFQNNGVVDDSQLPKDRFSAERLKGVDSTLKIQPAKLEDSAVYLCASSLTENIKYFGAGTRLSVL.